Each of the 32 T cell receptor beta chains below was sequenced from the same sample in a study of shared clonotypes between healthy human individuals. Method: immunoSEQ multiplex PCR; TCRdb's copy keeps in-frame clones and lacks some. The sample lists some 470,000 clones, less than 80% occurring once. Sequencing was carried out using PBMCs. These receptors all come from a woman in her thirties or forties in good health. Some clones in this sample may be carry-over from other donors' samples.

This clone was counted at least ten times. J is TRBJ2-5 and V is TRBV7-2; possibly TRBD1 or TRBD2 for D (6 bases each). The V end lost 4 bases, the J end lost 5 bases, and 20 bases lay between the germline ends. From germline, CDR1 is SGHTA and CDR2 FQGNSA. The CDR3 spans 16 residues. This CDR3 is CASSSAGWGARETQYF. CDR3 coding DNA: TGTGCCAGCAGCTCCGCGGGATGGGGGGCCCGGGAGACCCAGTACTTC. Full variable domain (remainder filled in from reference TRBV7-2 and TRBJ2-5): GAGVSQSPSNKVTEKGKDVELRCDPISGHTALYWYRQSLGQGLEFLIYFQGNSAPDKSGLPSDRFSAERTGGSVSTLTIQRTQQEDSAVYLCASSSAGWGARETQYFGPGTRLLVL.

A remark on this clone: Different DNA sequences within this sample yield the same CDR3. The CDR3 bases are TGTGCCAGTAGCCCGGGACAGGTCTACGAGCAGTACTTC. It yields the protein CASSPGQVYEQYF. The rearrangement joins TRBV19 to TRBJ2-7, with 8 nucleotides matching TRBD1. With V trimmed by 6 bases and J by 3 bases, 4 bases remained unmatched. This CDR3 has 13 amino acids. Germline-derived CDR1 and CDR2 are LNHDA and SQIVND (reference sequence).

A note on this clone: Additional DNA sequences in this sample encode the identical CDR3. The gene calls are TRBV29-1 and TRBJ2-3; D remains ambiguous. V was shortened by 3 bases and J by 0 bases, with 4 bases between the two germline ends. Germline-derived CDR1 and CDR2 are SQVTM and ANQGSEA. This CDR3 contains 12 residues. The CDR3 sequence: CSVDPSTDTQYF. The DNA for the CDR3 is TGCAGCGTTGACCCTAGCACAGATACGCAGTATTTT.

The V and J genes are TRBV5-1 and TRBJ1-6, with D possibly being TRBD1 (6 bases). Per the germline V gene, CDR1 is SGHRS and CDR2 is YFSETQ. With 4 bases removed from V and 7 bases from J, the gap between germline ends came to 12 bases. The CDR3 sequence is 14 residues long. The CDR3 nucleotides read TGCGCCAGCAGCCTGGGGGCAGTAAATTCACCCCTCCACTTT. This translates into CASSLGAVNSPLHF.

CDR3 region: CASSPVSGITYNEQFF. In DNA, the CDR3 is TGTGCCAGCAGCCCCGTTAGCGGCATTACCTACAATGAGCAGTTCTTC. The genes are TRBV5-4 and TRBJ2-1; perhaps TRBD2 as D (6 bases). Germline CDR1 reads SGHNT; CDR2 reads YYREEE (reference sequence). The CDR3 runs 16 residues. V gave up 4 bases and J gave up 2 bases, with 16 bases separating them.

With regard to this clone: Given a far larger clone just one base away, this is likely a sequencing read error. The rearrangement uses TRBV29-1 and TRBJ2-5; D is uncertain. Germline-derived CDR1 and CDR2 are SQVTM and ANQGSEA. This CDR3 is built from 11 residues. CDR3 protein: CSVVEQEAQYF. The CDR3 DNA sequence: TGCAGCGTTGTTGAGCAAGAGGCCCAGTACTTC.

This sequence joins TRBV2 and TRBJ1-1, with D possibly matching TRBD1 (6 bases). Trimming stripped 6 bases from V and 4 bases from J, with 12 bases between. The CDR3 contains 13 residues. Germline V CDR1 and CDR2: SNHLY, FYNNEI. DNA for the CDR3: TGTGCCAGCAGCTCCAGGGGTAGCACTGAAGCTTTCTTT. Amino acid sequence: CASSSRGSTEAFF.

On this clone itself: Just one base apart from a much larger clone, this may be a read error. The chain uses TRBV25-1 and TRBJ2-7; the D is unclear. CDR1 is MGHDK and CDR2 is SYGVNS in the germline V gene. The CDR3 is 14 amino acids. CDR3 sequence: CASSEGRPPYEQCF. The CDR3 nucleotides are TGTGCCAGCAGTGAAGGCAGGCCCCCCTACGAGCAGTGCTTC.

The CDR3 region has the DNA TGTGCCAGCTCACCAAGGGAACGAGGGGGCGGTCTGACAGATACGCAGTATTTT. It specifies CASSPRERGGGLTDTQYF. This chain links TRBV18 with TRBJ2-3; the match to TRBD1 covers 7 bases. This CDR3 has 18 residues. The trim removed 2 bases at V and 3 bases at J, leaving 14 bases unmatched. CDR1 and CDR2 (germline): KGHSH, LQKENI. The full variable domain, in which reference TRBV18 and TRBJ2-3 provide the parts outside the CDR3, is NAGVMQNPRHLVRRRGQEARLRCSPMKGHSHVYWYRQLPEEGLKFMVYLQKENIIDESGMPKERFSAEFPKEGPSILRIQQVVRGDSAAYFCASSPRERGGGLTDTQYFGPGTRLTVL.

The chain's CDR3 is CASSVRRLLDSGNTIYF. Written as DNA, the CDR3 is TGTGCCAGCAGTGTACGGCGATTGCTAGACTCTGGAAACACCATATATTTT. V and J are TRBV28 and TRBJ1-3; the D is unclear. The V end lost 5 bases, the J end lost 0 bases, and 17 bases lay between the germline ends. Germline V gene data show CDR1 as MDHEN and CDR2 as SYDVKM. The CDR3 is 17 amino acids.

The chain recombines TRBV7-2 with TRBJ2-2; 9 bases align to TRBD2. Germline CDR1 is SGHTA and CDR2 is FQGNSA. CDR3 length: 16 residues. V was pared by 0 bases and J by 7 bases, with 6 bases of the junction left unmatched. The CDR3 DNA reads TGTGCCAGCAGCTTAGCTGGCGGGAGGGCCGACGGGGAGCTGTTTTTT. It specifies CASSLAGGRADGELFF.

The chain's CDR3 is CASSTIFSGRAGEQYF. DNA of the CDR3: TGTGCCAGCAGCACTATCTTTAGCGGGAGGGCCGGTGAGCAGTACTTC. The chain has TRBV27 and TRBJ2-7; 11 bases are shared with TRBD2. Germline V gene sequence: CDR1 MNHEY, CDR2 SMNVEV (reference sequence). The CDR3 extends over 16 amino acids. After removal of 6 bases from V and 7 bases from J, the junction contained 14 bases not matched to a gene.

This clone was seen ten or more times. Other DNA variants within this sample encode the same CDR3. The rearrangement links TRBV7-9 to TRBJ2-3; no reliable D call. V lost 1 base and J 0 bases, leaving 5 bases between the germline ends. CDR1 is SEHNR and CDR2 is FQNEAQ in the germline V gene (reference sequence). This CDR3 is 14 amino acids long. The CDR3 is CASSLEHSTDTQYF. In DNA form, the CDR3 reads TGTGCCAGCAGCTTAGAACACAGCACAGATACGCAGTATTTT.

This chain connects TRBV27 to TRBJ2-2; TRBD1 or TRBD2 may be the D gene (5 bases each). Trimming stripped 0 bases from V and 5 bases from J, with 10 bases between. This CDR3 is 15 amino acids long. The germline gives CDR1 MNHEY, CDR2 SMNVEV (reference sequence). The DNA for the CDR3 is TGTGCCAGCAGTTTATCGCCTGAGGGGACCGGGGAGCTGTTTTTT. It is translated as CASSLSPEGTGELFF.

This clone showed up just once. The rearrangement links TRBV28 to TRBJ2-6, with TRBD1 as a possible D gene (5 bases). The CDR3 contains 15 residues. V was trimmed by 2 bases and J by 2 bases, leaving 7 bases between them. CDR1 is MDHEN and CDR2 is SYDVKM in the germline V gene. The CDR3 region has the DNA TGTGCCAGCAGTTTAGGGGCAACTGGGGCCAACGTCCTGACTTTC. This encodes CASSLGATGANVLTF. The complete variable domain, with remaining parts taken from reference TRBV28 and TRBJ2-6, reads DVKVTQSSRYLVKRTGEKVFLECVQDMDHENMFWYRQDPGLGLRLIYFSYDVKMKEKGDIPEGYSVSREKKERFSLILESASTNQTSMYLCASSLGATGANVLTFGAGSRLTVL.

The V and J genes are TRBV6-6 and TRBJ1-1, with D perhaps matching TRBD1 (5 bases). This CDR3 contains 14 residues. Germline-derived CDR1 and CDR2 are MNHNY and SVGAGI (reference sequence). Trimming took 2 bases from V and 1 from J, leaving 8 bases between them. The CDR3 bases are TGTGCCAGCAGTTACGGGGCAGCGAACACTGAAGCTTTCTTT. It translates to CASSYGAANTEAFF.

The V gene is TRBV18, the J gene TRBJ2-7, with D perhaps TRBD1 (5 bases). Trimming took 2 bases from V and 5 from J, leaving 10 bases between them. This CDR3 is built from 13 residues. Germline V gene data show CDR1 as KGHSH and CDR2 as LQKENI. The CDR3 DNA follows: TGTGCCAGCTCACCAGCAGGGCCCCACGAGCAGTACTTC. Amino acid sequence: CASSPAGPHEQYF.

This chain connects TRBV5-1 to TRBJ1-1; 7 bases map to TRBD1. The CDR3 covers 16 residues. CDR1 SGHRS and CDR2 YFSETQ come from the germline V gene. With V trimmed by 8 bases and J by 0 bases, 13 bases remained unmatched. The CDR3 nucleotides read TGCGCCAGTCAAACCGGGACAGACGTTATGAACACTGAAGCTTTCTTT. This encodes CASQTGTDVMNTEAFF.

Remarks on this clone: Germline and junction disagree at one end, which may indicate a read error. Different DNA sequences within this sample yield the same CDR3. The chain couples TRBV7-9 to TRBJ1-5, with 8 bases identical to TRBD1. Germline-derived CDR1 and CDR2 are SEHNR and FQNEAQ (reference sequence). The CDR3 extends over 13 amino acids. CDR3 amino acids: CASSPGGGQPQHF. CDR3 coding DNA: TGTGCCAGCAGCCCAGGGGGCGGACAGCCCCAGCATTTC.

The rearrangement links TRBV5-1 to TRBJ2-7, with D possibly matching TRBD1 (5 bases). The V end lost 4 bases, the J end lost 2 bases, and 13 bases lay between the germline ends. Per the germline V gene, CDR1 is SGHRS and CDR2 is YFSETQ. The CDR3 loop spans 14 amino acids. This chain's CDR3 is CASSLAQGTYEQYF. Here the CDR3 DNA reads TGCGCCAGCAGCCTGGCCCAGGGAACCTACGAGCAGTACTTC.

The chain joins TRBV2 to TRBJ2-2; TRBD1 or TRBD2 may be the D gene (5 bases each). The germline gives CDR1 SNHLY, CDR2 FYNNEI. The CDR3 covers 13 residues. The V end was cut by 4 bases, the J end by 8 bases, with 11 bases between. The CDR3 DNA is TGTGCCAGCAGTGGGGTCAGGGAGGGGGAGCTGTTTTTT. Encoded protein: CASSGVREGELFF. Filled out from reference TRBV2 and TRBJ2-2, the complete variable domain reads EPEVTQTPSHQVTQMGQEVILRCVPISNHLYFYWYRQILGQKVEFLVSFYNNEISEKSEIFDDQFSVERPDGSNFTLKIRSTKLEDSAMYFCASSGVREGELFFGEGSRLTVL.

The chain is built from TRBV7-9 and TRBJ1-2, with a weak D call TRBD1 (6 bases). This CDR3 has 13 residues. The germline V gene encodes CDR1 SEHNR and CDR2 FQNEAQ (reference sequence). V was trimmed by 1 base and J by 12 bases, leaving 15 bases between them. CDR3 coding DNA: TGTGCCAGCAGCTTAGAGAGTGGACAGATAAACACCTTC. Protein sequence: CASSLESGQINTF.

This chain's CDR3 is CASSDPSGKSRSTQYF. CDR3 sequence (DNA): TGTGCCAGCAGCGACCCTAGCGGGAAAAGTAGGAGTACGCAGTATTTT. The chain couples TRBV9 to TRBJ2-3; 9 bases agree with TRBD2. The CDR3 is 16 amino acids. Germline V CDR1 and CDR2: SGDLS, YYNGEE. Trimming took 3 bases from V and 8 from J; bases not matched to a gene: 13.

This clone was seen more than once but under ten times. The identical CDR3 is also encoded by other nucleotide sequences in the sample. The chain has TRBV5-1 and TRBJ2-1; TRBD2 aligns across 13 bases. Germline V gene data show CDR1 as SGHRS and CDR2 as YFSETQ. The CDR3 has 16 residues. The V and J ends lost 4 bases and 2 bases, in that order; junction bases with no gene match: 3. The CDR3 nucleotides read TGCGCCAGCAGCCTTGGACTAGCGGGAGCCTACAATGAGCAGTTCTTC. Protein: CASSLGLAGAYNEQFF.

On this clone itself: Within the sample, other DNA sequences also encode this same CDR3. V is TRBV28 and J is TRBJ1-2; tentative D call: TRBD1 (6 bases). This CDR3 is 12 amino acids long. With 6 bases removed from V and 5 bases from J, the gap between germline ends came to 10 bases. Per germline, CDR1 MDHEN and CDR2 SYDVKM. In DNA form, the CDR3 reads TGTGCCAGCAGCTTAGGGGGATATGGCTACACCTTC. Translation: CASSLGGYGYTF.

The CDR3 region is CASSFYGSTDTQYF. CDR3 sequence (DNA): TGTGCCAGCAGCTTTTACGGAAGCACAGATACGCAGTATTTT. The chain is built from TRBV5-4 and TRBJ2-3, with unresolved D. Trimming removed 2 bases at V and 0 bases at J, with 7 bases between. Germline CDR1 reads SGHNT; CDR2 reads YYREEE (reference sequence). CDR3 length: 14 amino acids.

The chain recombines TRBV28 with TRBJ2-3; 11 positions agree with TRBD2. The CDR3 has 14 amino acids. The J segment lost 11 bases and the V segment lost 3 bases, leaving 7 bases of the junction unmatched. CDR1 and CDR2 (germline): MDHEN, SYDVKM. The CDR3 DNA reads TGTGCCAGCAGTTTGCATAGCGGGAGGGCCGGGCAGTATTTT. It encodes CASSLHSGRAGQYF.

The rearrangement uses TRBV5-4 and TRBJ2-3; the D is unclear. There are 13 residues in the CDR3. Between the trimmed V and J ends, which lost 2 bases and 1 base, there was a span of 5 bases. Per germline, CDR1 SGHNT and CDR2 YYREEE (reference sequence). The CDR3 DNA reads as TGTGCCAGCAGCTTTGTCGGCACAGATACGCAGTATTTT. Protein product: CASSFVGTDTQYF. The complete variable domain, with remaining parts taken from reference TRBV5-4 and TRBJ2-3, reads ETGVTQSPTHLIKTRGQQVTLRCSSQSGHNTVSWYQQALGQGPQFIFQYYREEENGRGNFPPRFSGLQFPNYSSELNVNALELDDSALYLCASSFVGTDTQYFGPGTRLTVL.

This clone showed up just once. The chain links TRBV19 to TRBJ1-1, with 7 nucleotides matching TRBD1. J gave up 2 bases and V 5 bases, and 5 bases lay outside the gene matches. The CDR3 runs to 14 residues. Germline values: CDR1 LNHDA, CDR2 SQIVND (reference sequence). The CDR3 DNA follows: TGTGCCAGTAGTGCGACAGGGAGAAACACTGAAGCTTTCTTT. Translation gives CASSATGRNTEAFF.

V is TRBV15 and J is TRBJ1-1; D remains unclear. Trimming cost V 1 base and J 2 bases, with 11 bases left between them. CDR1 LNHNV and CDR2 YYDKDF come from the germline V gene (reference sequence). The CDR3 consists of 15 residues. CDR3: CATSRARLTNTEAFF. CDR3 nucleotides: TGTGCCACCAGCAGAGCCCGGCTAACTAACACTGAAGCTTTCTTT. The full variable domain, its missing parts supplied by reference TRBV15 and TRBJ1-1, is DAMVIQNPRYQVTQFGKPVTLSCSQTLNHNVMYWYQQKSSQAPKLLFHYYDKDFNNEADTPDNFQSRRPNTSFCFLDIRSPGLGDTAMYLCATSRARLTNTEAFFGQGTRLTVV.

The CDR3 reads CATSRDGGTGGGQETQYF. The CDR3 DNA reads as TGTGCCACCAGCAGAGATGGGGGCACCGGGGGGGGCCAAGAGACCCAGTACTTC. The chain carries TRBV15 and TRBJ2-5, with TRBD2 identical over 8 bases. Germline V gene lookup returns CDR1 LNHNV and CDR2 YYDKDF (reference sequence). After removal of 0 bases from V and 1 base from J, the junction contained 10 bases not matched to a gene. CDR3 size: 18 residues.

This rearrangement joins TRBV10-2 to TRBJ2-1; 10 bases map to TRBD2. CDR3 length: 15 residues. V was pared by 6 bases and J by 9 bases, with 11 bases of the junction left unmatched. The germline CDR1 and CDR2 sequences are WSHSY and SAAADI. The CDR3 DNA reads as TGCGCCAGCAGGAGGACTAGCGGCTCTTGGGGTGAGCAGTTCTTC. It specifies CASRRTSGSWGEQFF.